The rows below give T cell receptor beta chains drawn from one sample of a study of blood T cells in healthy people across ages. Each CDR3 protein gets one entry after TCRdb re-called the 5' RACE reads with MiXCR. The sample lists 1.5 million to 1.8 million distinct CDR3 sequences; approximately 43% were seen once. Material: blood. The source is a woman in her late teens or twenties in good health. CDR3s include the opening cysteine and the closing phenylalanine or tryptophan. A D gene is named only where the DNA matches it firmly. Some rows mark clone size as missing; the rest say once, few, many or name a class of expanded clone.

j_gene	v_gene	d_gene	abundance	CDR3nt	CDR3aa
TRBJ2-5	TRBV6-2/TRBV6-3	-	few	TGTGCCAGCAGTTATTGGAGCCAAGAGACCCAGTACTTC	CASSYWSQETQYF
TRBJ2-1	TRBV6-5	-	-	TGTGCCAGCAGATTGGGACCAGTGGGGGCTGAGCAGTTCTTC	CASRLGPVGAEQFF
TRBJ2-3	TRBV29-1	-	-	TGCAGCGTTAGCCCAGGAGATACGCAGTATTTT	CSVSPGDTQYF
TRBJ1-5	TRBV10-3	-	-	TGTGCCATGTCGTCGTCGGGCAATCAGCCCCAGCATTTT	CAMSSSGNQPQHF
TRBJ1-1	TRBV4-3	TRBD1	-	TGCGCCAGCGGCCAATTGGGACAGGTAAACACTGAAGCTTTCTTT	CASGQLGQVNTEAFF
TRBJ1-2	TRBV29-1	TRBD1	-	TGCAGCGCGCGCGGGACAGGGGAAGGCTACACCTTC	CSARGTGEGYTF
TRBJ2-1	TRBV2	-	-	TGTGCCAGCAGCCGGGCCGCCGGGGGTGAGCAGTTCTTC	CASSRAAGGEQFF
TRBJ2-1	TRBV3-1	-	few	TGTGCCAGCAGCCACTTACTGCCACTGTCCACCTCCAATGAGCAGTTCTTC	CASSHLLPLSTSNEQFF
TRBJ2-5	TRBV12-5	-	few	TGTGCTAGTGGTTTGGGAGGCGACAGTGAGCAGTACTTC	CASGLGGDSEQYF
TRBJ1-4	TRBV5-1	-	-	TGCGCCAGCAGCTTCGGGCAGACTAATGAAAAACTGTTTTTT	CASSFGQTNEKLFF
TRBJ1-2	TRBV6-1	-	-	TGTGCCAGTTCTGTGGTTGGGGGCTATGGCTACACCTTC	CASSVVGGYGYTF
TRBJ1-5	TRBV7-2	-	few	TGTGCCAGCAGCCCCCCGAACGGGGTACAGCCCCAGCATTTT	CASSPPNGVQPQHF
TRBJ2-3	TRBV24-1	TRBD2	-	TGTGCCACCAGTGAGACACTAGCGGCGGAGACAGATACGCAGTATTTT	CATSETLAAETDTQYF
TRBJ2-3	TRBV30	TRBD2	-	TGTGCCTGGAATCGTGGCGGGGGAGATACGCAGTATTTT	CAWNRGGGDTQYF
TRBJ1-4	TRBV7-6	-	few	TGTGCCAGCAGCGAAAATGCAGGGCGGAACGAAAAACTGTTTTTT	CASSENAGRNEKLFF
TRBJ2-1	TRBV24-1	TRBD1	few	TGTGCCACCAGTGGGGGACAGGGGCAGTTCTTC	CATSGGQGQFF
TRBJ1-1	TRBV13	-	-	TGTGCCAGCAGCTTAATTACCCTCGATGAGGGGCCCACTGAAGCTTTCTTT	CASSLITLDEGPTEAFF
TRBJ1-2	TRBV10-3	-	few	TGTGCCATCAGTGATGGGGGCAGAGGGAACTATGGCTACACCTTC	CAISDGGRGNYGYTF
TRBJ1-4	TRBV7-3	-	-	TGTGCCAGCAGTCGGACAGCCGGCTTCGAAAAACTGTTTTTT	CASSRTAGFEKLFF
TRBJ2-1	TRBV7-9	-	few	TGTGCCAGCAGCTCTAGCCGTAGCCCGGGCTCCTACAATGAGCAGTTCTTC	CASSSSRSPGSYNEQFF
TRBJ2-5	TRBV28	TRBD2	-	TGTGCCTCCGGGACTAGCGGGAGGGCCCTTGAGCAGTACTTC	CASGTSGRALEQYF
TRBJ2-7	TRBV20-1	-	-	TGCAGTGCTAGGGACATGTTGGAGGAGCAGTACTTC	CSARDMLEEQYF
TRBJ1-5	TRBV6-6	-	few	TGTGCCAGCAGACCGGGCCAGTATAGCAATCAGCCCCAGCATTTT	CASRPGQYSNQPQHF
TRBJ2-3	TRBV10-3	TRBD2	-	TGTGCCATCAGTGAGGCTAGCGGGGGGTTGACAGATACGCAGTATTTT	CAISEASGGLTDTQYF
TRBJ2-7	TRBV12-3/TRBV12-4	-	-	TGTGCCAGCAGCCCTACCAGGGACCTCATCGAGCAGTACTTC	CASSPTRDLIEQYF
TRBJ2-1	TRBV5-1	-	-	TGCGCCAGCAGCTTGAGGGCAGACGGCCCTGAGCAGTTCTTC	CASSLRADGPEQFF